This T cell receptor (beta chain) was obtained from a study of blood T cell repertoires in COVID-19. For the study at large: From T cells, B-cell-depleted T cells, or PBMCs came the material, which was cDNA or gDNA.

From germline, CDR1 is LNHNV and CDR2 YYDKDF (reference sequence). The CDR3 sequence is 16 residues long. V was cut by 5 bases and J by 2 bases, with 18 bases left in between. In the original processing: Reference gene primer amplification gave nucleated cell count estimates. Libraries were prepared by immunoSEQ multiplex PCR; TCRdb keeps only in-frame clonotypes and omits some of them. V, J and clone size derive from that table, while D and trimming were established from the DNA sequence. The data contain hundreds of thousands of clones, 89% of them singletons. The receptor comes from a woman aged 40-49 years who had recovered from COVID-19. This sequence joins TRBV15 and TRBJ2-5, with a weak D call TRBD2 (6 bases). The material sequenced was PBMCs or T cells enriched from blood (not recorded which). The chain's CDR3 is CATSRGPSVLQETQYF. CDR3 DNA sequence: TGTGCCACCAGCCGAGGCCCTAGCGTATTGCAAGAGACCCAGTACTTC. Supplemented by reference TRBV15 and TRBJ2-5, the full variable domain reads DAMVIQNPRYQVTQFGKPVTLSCSQTLNHNVMYWYQQKSSQAPKLLFHYYDKDFNNEADTPDNFQSRRPNTSFCFLDIRSPGLGDTAMYLCATSRGPSVLQETQYFGPGTRLLVL.